The next 23 T cell receptor beta chains were all read from a single sample in a study of blood T cell repertoires in COVID-19. Here immunoSEQ multiplex PCR was the method, and the copy in TCRdb shows in-frame clones only, minus some. Of 440,000 or so clones listed, about 91% were seen once; the top ten hold about 1.6%. Source material: peripheral blood. Receptors were obtained from a woman aged 40 to 49 with COVID-19, enrolled during active disease.

Turning to this clone: This sample also contains other DNA sequences that code for the same CDR3. The chain has TRBV5-4 and TRBJ1-3; TRBD1 agrees at 9 bases. The ends lost 4 bases at V and 4 bases at J; junction bases unmatched: 9. This CDR3 comprises 16 residues. Germline V gives CDR1 SGHNT, CDR2 YYREEE (reference sequence). This CDR3 reads CASSPRDRGSGNTIYF. For the CDR3, the DNA is TGTGCCAGCAGCCCCCGCGACAGGGGGTCCGGAAACACCATATATTTT.

V and J are TRBV6-2 or TRBV6-3 and TRBJ1-1; D might be TRBD1 (6 bases). CDR3 length equals 14 residues. The ends were cut back, 3 bases at V and 5 bases at J, with 13 bases in the middle. Germline CDR1 reads MNHEY; CDR2 reads SVGEGT. In DNA, the CDR3 is TGTGCCAGCAGTTATACGAGGGGGGGAACTGAAGCTTTCTTT. Translation gives CASSYTRGGTEAFF.

The chain is built from TRBV27 and TRBJ2-1; D unclear. This CDR3 contains 13 residues. V lost 2 bases to trimming and J lost 2 bases, with 4 bases between them. Germline CDR1 is MNHEY and CDR2 is SMNVEV (reference sequence). This chain's CDR3 is CASSLTTYNEQFF. The DNA for the CDR3 is TGTGCCAGCAGTTTAACTACCTACAATGAGCAGTTCTTC.

The chain combines TRBV6-2 or TRBV6-3 with TRBJ1-1, with 7 bases that match TRBD1. The CDR3 length is 15 residues. V was clipped by 6 bases and J by 0 bases; unmatched bases: 7. Germline V gene sequence: CDR1 MNHEY, CDR2 SVGEGT. The CDR3, as DNA: TGTGCCAGCAGCCCCAAGGGACAGTTGAACACTGAAGCTTTCTTT. This gives the protein CASSPKGQLNTEAFF.

V is TRBV9 and J is TRBJ1-1; no clear D gene. This CDR3 has 15 residues. V lost 1 base to trimming and J lost 1 base, with 11 bases between them. CDR1 is SGDLS and CDR2 is YYNGEE in the germline V gene. In nucleotides, the CDR3 is TGTGCCAGCAGCGTAAGGGTAGAGGGGAACACTGAAGCTTTCTTT. It codes for CASSVRVEGNTEAFF.

The chain combines TRBV6-2 or TRBV6-3 with TRBJ1-1; D ambiguous. CDR1 and CDR2 from the germline V gene are MNHEY and SVGEGT. The CDR3 spans 14 residues. Trimming pared 2 bases from V and 6 bases from J, leaving 13 bases between. CDR3 sequence: CASSYRVGKSEAFF. Written as DNA, the CDR3 is TGTGCCAGCAGTTACAGGGTCGGGAAGTCTGAAGCTTTCTTT.

The CDR3 loop is CASSPRLAGGNEQFF. CDR3 bases: TGTGCCAGCAGCCCTAGACTAGCGGGGGGGAATGAGCAGTTCTTC. The chain couples TRBV7-2 to TRBJ2-1; 14 nucleotides agree with TRBD2. From germline, CDR1 is SGHTA and CDR2 FQGNSA. Losses at the gene ends were 5 bases for V and 7 bases for J; bases not matched to a gene: 4. The CDR3 spans 15 residues. Together with reference TRBV7-2 and TRBJ2-1, the CDR3 gives the full variable domain: GAGVSQSPSNKVTEKGKDVELRCDPISGHTALYWYRQSLGQGLEFLIYFQGNSAPDKSGLPSDRFSAERTGGSVSTLTIQRTQQEDSAVYLCASSPRLAGGNEQFFGPGTRLTVL.

This chain connects TRBV10-3 to TRBJ2-1, with TRBD2 matching over 7 bases. With V trimmed by 9 bases and J by 3 bases, 11 bases remained unmatched. The germline V gene has CDR1 ENHRY and CDR2 SYGVKD. CDR3 length: 15 amino acids. CDR3 DNA sequence: TGTGCCATTAGTTGGCTAGCGGACAACTACAATGAGCAGTTCTTC. Encoded protein: CAISWLADNYNEQFF.

This chain joins TRBV5-1 and TRBJ1-4; D unresolved. Germline assignment: CDR1 SGHRS and CDR2 YFSETQ. V lost 1 base, J lost 8 bases, and 12 bases lay in between. CDR3 size: 14 residues. The chain's CDR3 is CASSLNLREEKLFF. Written as DNA, the CDR3 is TGCGCCAGCAGCTTGAATCTCCGGGAGGAAAAACTGTTTTTT.

This sequence joins TRBV6-5 and TRBJ1-6; D gene ambiguous. Between the trimmed V and J ends, which lost 4 bases and 5 bases, there was a span of 9 bases. The germline CDR1 and CDR2 sequences are MNHEY and SVGAGI. The CDR3 contains 14 residues. The CDR3 region is CASSSGNNNSPLHF. In DNA form, the CDR3 reads TGTGCCAGCAGTTCCGGGAACAATAATTCACCCCTCCACTTT.

J is TRBJ1-5 and V is TRBV28; the D is unclear. V lost 4 bases to trimming and J lost 3 bases, with 16 bases between them. Per germline, CDR1 MDHEN and CDR2 SYDVKM. The CDR3 length is 16 residues. For the CDR3, the DNA is TGTGCCAGCAGTTATCCCGGGTTGGGTGACAATCAGCCCCAGCATTTT. Its protein product is CASSYPGLGDNQPQHF.

The sample holds one count of this clone. The V call is TRBV5-8, the J call TRBJ1-2, with D hard to call. The V end was cut by 1 base, the J end by 7 bases, with 11 bases between. The CDR3 spans 13 residues. From germline, CDR1 is SGHTS and CDR2 YDEGEE. The CDR3 coding sequence is TGTGCCAGCAGCTTGACGAGGGCTGGTGGCTACACCTTC. Translation: CASSLTRAGGYTF.

The chain links TRBV28 to TRBJ1-2, with D uncertain. CDR1 is MDHEN, CDR2 SYDVKM, per germline. V was cut by 5 bases and J by 7 bases, with 14 bases left in between. The CDR3 is 13 amino acids. This CDR3 reads CASSRRAEGGYTF. CDR3 nucleotides: TGTGCCAGCAGTCGGAGGGCCGAGGGTGGCTACACCTTC.

A word on this clone: Other DNA sequences in this specimen translate into the identical CDR3. V and J are TRBV20-1 and TRBJ1-2; D not resolved. Germline V gene sequence: CDR1 DFQATT, CDR2 SNEGSKA (reference sequence). CDR3 size: 10 residues. V shed 6 bases and J shed 2 bases, with 4 bases lying between them. CDR3 DNA sequence: TGCAGTGCCGAGAACTATGGCTACACCTTC. This translates into CSAENYGYTF.

This chain links TRBV12-3 or TRBV12-4 with TRBJ1-1, with unresolved D. CDR3 length: 12 residues. The ends were cut back, 8 bases at V and 5 bases at J, with 12 bases in the middle. In DNA form, the CDR3 reads TGTGCCAGCCTCTCGGAGGGTACTGAAGCTTTCTTT. It specifies CASLSEGTEAFF.

The V call is TRBV3-1 (or the pseudogene TRBV3-2), the J call TRBJ1-3, with a tentative D call TRBD1 (5 bases). V lost 0 bases, J lost 1 base, and 13 bases lay in between. Per the germline V gene, CDR1 is LGHDT and CDR2 is YNNKEL (reference sequence). The CDR3 runs 17 residues. The CDR3 is CASSQERGGESGNTIYF. The CDR3 region has the DNA TGTGCCAGCAGCCAAGAGAGAGGAGGGGAGTCTGGAAACACCATATATTTT.

This clone was seen more than once but under ten times. The rearrangement links TRBV5-1 to TRBJ1-1; tentatively, D is TRBD1 (6 bases). This CDR3 has 13 residues. Germline V lookup: CDR1 SGHRS, CDR2 YFSETQ. V shed 2 bases and J shed 6 bases, with 11 bases lying between them. CDR3 in amino acids: CASSFQGTAEAFF. In nucleotides, the CDR3 is TGCGCCAGCAGCTTCCAGGGGACCGCTGAAGCTTTCTTT.

The chain combines TRBV6-5 with TRBJ1-1, with D unresolved. CDR1 is MNHEY, CDR2 SVGAGI, per germline. The CDR3 runs 15 residues. Trimming took off 4 bases at V and 5 bases at J, with 17 bases between the two ends. CDR3 loop: CASSSPQGRMTEAFF. The DNA for the CDR3 is TGTGCCAGCAGTTCCCCACAAGGGAGAATGACTGAAGCTTTCTTT.

The rearrangement joins TRBV6-5 to TRBJ1-6; possible D gene TRBD1, 6 bases. The CDR3 sequence is 13 residues long. The V end was cut by 7 bases, the J end by 7 bases, with 11 bases between. Germline CDR1 and CDR2: MNHEY and SVGAGI. The chain's CDR3 is CASKQGPNSPLHF. CDR3 DNA: TGTGCCAGCAAACAGGGCCCCAATTCACCCCTCCACTTT.

V and J are TRBV28 and TRBJ2-3; 7 positions match TRBD2. This CDR3 has 17 residues. J was trimmed by 0 bases and V by 5 bases; bases with no gene match: 11. Germline assignment: CDR1 MDHEN and CDR2 SYDVKM. This CDR3 is CASSDLGEGLSTDTQYF. DNA of the CDR3: TGTGCCAGCAGTGACCTCGGGGAGGGGTTGAGCACAGATACGCAGTATTTT.

V and J are TRBV11-2 and TRBJ2-7, with D uncertain. This CDR3 contains 11 residues. The V gene's germline CDR1 is SGHAT and CDR2 FQNNGV. Trimming took off 4 bases at V and 3 bases at J, with 4 bases between the two ends. Written as DNA, the CDR3 is TGTGCCAGCAGCTCCTACTACGAGCAGTACTTC. Translation gives CASSSYYEQYF.

The chain links TRBV6-2 or TRBV6-3 to TRBJ1-1; D unresolved. CDR3 length: 14 amino acids. The V gene's germline CDR1 is MNHEY and CDR2 SVGEGT. V lost 5 bases to trimming and J lost 4 bases, with 14 bases between them. CDR3 loop: CASSDGGWSTEAFF. Here the CDR3 DNA reads TGTGCCAGCAGTGATGGAGGTTGGAGCACTGAAGCTTTCTTT.

This chain uses TRBV7-9 with TRBJ1-1; 9 bases match TRBD1. The germline V gene has CDR1 SEHNR and CDR2 FQNEAQ (reference sequence). V was clipped by 5 bases and J by 6 bases; unmatched bases: 7. The CDR3 length is 14 residues. This CDR3 is CASSLWTGESEAFF. The CDR3 DNA reads TGTGCCAGCAGCCTGTGGACAGGGGAATCTGAAGCTTTCTTT.